A selection of T cell receptor beta chains follows, all from one sample in a study of blood T cells in healthy people across ages. TCRdb called the 5' RACE reads again in MiXCR, with one record for every CDR3 protein. Among about a million distinct CDR3 sequences listed, roughly 51% were seen once. The sequenced sample consisted of blood. The receptors stem from a woman aged 60-75 years in good health. CDR3s include the opening cysteine and the closing phenylalanine or tryptophan. D genes are given only for firm matches. Size is omitted from some rows. Given values are once, few, many or a class for expanded clones.

V	size	D	J	DNA	CDR3
TRBV7-8	NA	TRBD2	TRBJ2-7	TGTGCCAGCAGCCCCGAGCTAGCGGGAGGGCAGCGCCAGTACTTC	CASSPELAGGQRQYF
TRBV14	NA	TRBD2	TRBJ2-1	TGTGCCCGCAGCCGCCGGACTAGCGGGCGGTACAATGAGCAGTTCTTC	CARSRRTSGRYNEQFF
TRBV27	NA	NA	TRBJ2-3	TGTGCCAGCGGTGTGACGGATACGCAGTATTTT	CASGVTDTQYF
TRBV24-1	few	NA	TRBJ2-5	TGTGCCACCAGTGAAACAGGGTCCCAAGAGACCCAGTACTTC	CATSETGSQETQYF
TRBV6-4	NA	NA	TRBJ2-5	TGTGCCAGAGGACAGCAGAAAGAGACCCAGTACTTC	CARGQQKETQYF
TRBV12-3/TRBV12-4	NA	NA	TRBJ2-3	TGTGCCAGCACCCGGGGGGCCTCGGATACGCAGTATTTT	CASTRGASDTQYF
TRBV20-1	NA	TRBD2	TRBJ2-5	TGCGGCGGGGGGCCGGAGACCCAGTACTTC	CGGGPETQYF
TRBV4-1	NA	NA	TRBJ2-7	TGCGCCAGCAGCCACCCGACTGAGGGGGGGTACGAGCAGTACTTC	CASSHPTEGGYEQYF
TRBV3-1	few	NA	TRBJ2-5	TGTGCCAGCAGCCAAGACATAAGCGGGCAGACCCAGTACTTC	CASSQDISGQTQYF
TRBV3-1	NA	NA	TRBJ2-7	TGTGCCAGCAGCCAAGGGGGGAGTGGGATGCAGTACTTC	CASSQGGSGMQYF
TRBV3-1	NA	NA	TRBJ1-6	TGTGCCAGCAGCCGACTATCGGAGGGTTCACCCCTCCACTTT	CASSRLSEGSPLHF
TRBV15	few	TRBD1	TRBJ2-3	TGTGCCACCAGCAAGCTACAGACAGGGGTGATAGATACGCAGTATTTT	CATSKLQTGVIDTQYF
TRBV7-2	NA	NA	TRBJ2-5	TGTGCCAGCAGCTTATTCGTTGGCAGGGCCCACGAGCTGTACTTC	CASSLFVGRAHELYF
TRBV12-3/TRBV12-4	few	NA	TRBJ2-3	TGTGCCAGCAACCGTCCTTCCACAGATACGCAGTATTTT	CASNRPSTDTQYF
TRBV7-8	NA	NA	TRBJ2-3	TGTGCCAGCAACCTCTGGGAAGGAGATACGCAGTATTTT	CASNLWEGDTQYF
TRBV28	NA	NA	TRBJ2-5	TGTGCCAGCAGTTCATCAGGACAGATCCAAGAGACCCAGTACTTC	CASSSSGQIQETQYF